In its sample, the clone carrying this TCR beta chain was seen once. This entry belongs to a study of CD8 T cells in Susac syndrome. Reverse transcription of roughly 0.45 to 1 ug RNA used random hexamers. Amplification of TCR beta CDR3 used immunoSEQ multiplex PCR across 54 Vbeta and 13 Jbeta. TCRdb called the immunoSEQ multiplex PCR reads again in MiXCR, with one record for every CDR3 protein. Of under 150,000 distinct CDR3 sequences detected, around 94% appear once; the ten largest clones hold around 0.12%. From blood CD8+ and CD4+ T cells, the TCR beta chain was sequenced. The multiple sclerosis controls were treatment-naive patients, and their relapsing-remitting disease was stable or active. Negative isolation yielded the CD8+ and CD4+ T cells, while FACS enriched the TEMRA cells. V lost 7 bases, J lost 3 bases, and 6 bases lay in between. CDR3 size: 11 residues. Germline CDR1 and CDR2: ENHRY and SYGVKD.

The source of this sequence is a human donor with multiple sclerosis. The chain employs TRBV10-3 and TRBJ1-2; D ambiguous. The sequencing sample was made of CD4+ T cells from PBMCs. The CDR3 is CAINKDYGYTF. As DNA, the CDR3 is TGTGCCATCAACAAGGACTATGGCTACACCTTC.